This T cell receptor (beta chain) was sequenced for a study of Graves' ophthalmopathy and Graves' hyperthyroidism (dated by TCRdb to about 2018). With respect to the entire study: A patient counted as having stable hyperthyroidism if there was no progression to ophthalmopathy within 18 months of follow-up. In total, some 140 blood samples were TCR-sequenced: 40 to 45 ophthalmopathy, over 70 hyperthyroidism and roughly 17 hyperthyroidism-to-ophthalmopathy patients. To explore V-J signatures that separate ophthalmopathy from hyperthyroidism, a discovery set of about 96 patients was enrolled, consisting of about 41 with ophthalmopathy and about 60 with stable hyperthyroidism. In over 5 hyperthyroidism patients, the T-cell repertoire of thyroid tissue was compared with the T-cell repertoire of blood. Once sampling was done, hyperthyroidism patients were given methimazole at a starting dose of 30 mg daily, while ophthalmopathy patients were given high-dose intravenous methylprednisolone. The independent validation cohort included about 19 hyperthyroidism patients plus 17 patients who later progressed from hyperthyroidism to ophthalmopathy. TCR beta repertoire signatures were used to distinguish Graves' ophthalmopathy from Graves' hyperthyroidism and to predict progression to ophthalmopathy.

Hyperthyroidism patients were newly diagnosed, with disease duration under 2 months, and aged 18 to 65 years. Anyone with other autoimmune diseases, uncontrolled infections, pregnancy or lactation was excluded from the study. Clinical symptoms, serum thyroxine, TRAb, thyroid ultrasound and orbital computed tomography formed the basis of the diagnosis. Trizol reagent was used to extract the total RNA, and its quality was then checked on an Agilent 2100 Bioanalyzer. The germline V gene (reference sequence) yields LNHDA for CDR1 and SQIVND for CDR2. Reading from cysteine to phenylalanine, the CDR3 counts 17 amino acids. The kept DNA is CDR3 alone, 51 bases in frame from the first base. V trim: 1 base; J trim: 2 bases; unmatched bases: 5. For repertoire sequencing, TCR beta CDR3 regions were amplified from RNA transcripts. A first-round RT-PCR used HTBI primers with the Qiagen OneStep RT-PCR kit, followed by a second-round multiplex PCR, size selection and purification. Libraries were sequenced paired-end with 100 bp reads on an Illumina HiSeq2000. The paper's processing steps were these. SOAPnuke was used to process the reads, removing any read that contained adapters or uncalled bases, had a mean Phred below 15, or lacked an exact match to the constant primer or identifier. COPE v1.2.5 was used to merge high-quality paired reads. Each unique nucleotide sequence was treated as a clonotype, and MiTCR v1.1 was used to align the clonotypes to the IMGT TRB V, D and J references. Only V-J combinations with frequency above 0.0001 were analysed, covering about 99% of repertoires. A TCR clonal expansion and chaos score per V-J combination was defined as the ratio of F50 clonal expansion to chaos observed in the TCRdist matrix. Welch's t-statistics and random forest were used to reduce the features to roughly 14 V-J combinations, which were then used as input to a naive Bayes classifier. Thyroid-blood repertoire similarity was quantified with the Morisita-Horn index. TCRdb trimmed the raw reads at Q25, called clones with MiXCR and kept productive beta chains. Records with the same CDR3 protein are collapsed into one entry carrying the most frequent genes and DNA. The V and J calls and clone size come from TCRdb's table, not from the authors' own analysis. In this sample the table shows over a million distinct CDR3 sequences, about 36% of which occur a single time. Over 8.5% of the sample is held by the ten biggest clonotypes.

A note on this clonotype: Its antigen specificity is not known. No base quality values were provided; no much bigger clone lies one nucleotide off.

Overall results and qualifications from the work: In cross-validation, the 13-signature model distinguished ophthalmopathy from stable hyperthyroidism with approximately 88% sensitivity and approximately 81% specificity, and in the test set the corresponding values were about 80% and 75%. Sample size was not statistically predetermined, and group allocation was not concealed from the investigators. Most expanded thyroid clonotypes with a frequency above 0.001 also appeared in blood, which suggests that blood repertoires may reflect the immune response in the thyroid. In validation, the model predicted ophthalmopathy progression with 55% to 71% sensitivity and about 73% specificity; roughly 11 predicted patients were CT-confirmed with GO in a median of approximately six months.

The origin of this receptor is an adult man with Graves' hyperthyroidism. The sample comprised peripheral blood or thyroid tissue (not recorded which). The rearranged chain carries TRBV19 and TRBJ2-5; 12 central nucleotides agree with TRBD2. DNA sequence: TGTGCCAGTAGTATAGCTAGCGGGGGGGCTGTACAAGAGACCCAGTACTTC. It translates to CASSIASGGAVQETQYF.